This T cell receptor (beta chain) was identified in a study of OX40 agonist ivuxolimab in advanced cancers. Clones were read by immunoSEQ multiplex PCR, and TCRdb kept only the in-frame ones, dropping some. The table records over 55,000 clones, roughly nine tenths of them present only once. V shed 2 bases and J shed 5 bases, with 9 bases lying between them. The CDR3 consists of 13 residues. The germline CDR1 and CDR2 sequences are SGHNT and YYREEE (reference sequence). A single count supports this clone. The sequencing used CD4+ or CD8+ T cells sorted from blood, collected in a trial of the OX40 agonist ivuxolimab. This TCR derives from an adult with an advanced solid tumor such as melanoma, head and neck, liver or kidney cancer. This chain links TRBV5-4 with TRBJ2-3; D unresolved. CDR3 nucleotide sequence: TGTGCCAGCAGCTTCGTATGGGAAGATACGCAGTATTTT. As protein: CASSFVWEDTQYF.